This TCR beta chain was sequenced during a study of T-cell reconstitution after alpha-beta-depleted transplantation in children. The germline V gene encodes CDR1 SQVTM and CDR2 ANQGSEA. The CDR3 extends over 10 amino acids. V lost 3 bases and J lost 9, with 7 bases in between. Unique molecular identifiers featured in how the TCRbeta library was prepared. TCRdb processed the PCR reads anew with MiXCR; each CDR3 protein has one entry. The sample has 500,000 or so distinct CDR3 sequences; approximately 32% are singletons. The starting material was PBMCs from the stem cell graft donor, obtained from the stem cell graft. The sequence was collected from a human donor who donated a stem cell graft to a child with aplastic anemia. This chain uses TRBV29-1 with TRBJ2-3; D unresolved. CDR3 sequence: CSVDKPTQYF. The CDR3 nucleotides are TGCAGCGTTGACAAGCCGACGCAGTATTTT.